The 19 T cell receptor beta chains below were found in one sample sequenced in a study of T-cell reconstitution after alpha-beta-depleted transplantation in children. As it was prepared, the TCRbeta library received unique molecular identifiers. A single record per CDR3 protein comes from TCRdb applying MiXCR to the PCR reads. The repertoire holds about 610,000 distinct CDR3 sequences, with roughly a tenth as singletons. The sample consisted of PBMCs from the stem cell graft donor, taken from the stem cell graft. These receptors came from a human donor who donated a stem cell graft to a child with acute myeloid leukemia.

This clonotype was observed a handful of times. V gene TRBV15 combines with J gene TRBJ1-4; possible D gene TRBD1, 5 bases. CDR3 length equals 15 residues. Germline loops: CDR1 LNHNV, CDR2 YYDKDF (reference sequence). Trimming removed 2 bases from V and 5 bases from J, with 12 bases in between. The CDR3 nucleotides are TGTGCCACCAGCAGACCGGGACGGGGGAATGAAAAACTGTTTTTT. It specifies CATSRPGRGNEKLFF. The whole variable domain, filled in from reference TRBV15 and TRBJ1-4, reads DAMVIQNPRYQVTQFGKPVTLSCSQTLNHNVMYWYQQKSSQAPKLLFHYYDKDFNNEADTPDNFQSRRPNTSFCFLDIRSPGLGDTAMYLCATSRPGRGNEKLFFGSGTQLSVL.

The V and J genes are TRBV4-2 and TRBJ2-1; 9 nucleotides agree with TRBD2. J lost 9 bases, V lost 1 base, and 7 bases had no gene match. The CDR3 has 15 residues. Germline loops: CDR1 LGHNA, CDR2 YNFKEQ. CDR3 sequence (DNA): TGTGCCAGCAGCCAAGCTCAACTAGCGGGCCTTGAGCAGTTCTTC. Protein: CASSQAQLAGLEQFF.

This clonotype has at least ten counts. The V gene is TRBV20-1, the J gene TRBJ2-2; 10 nucleotides match TRBD1. Germline trimming cut 5 bases from V and 6 bases from J; bases unmatched to any gene: 6. The CDR3 covers 14 residues. Germline values: CDR1 DFQATT, CDR2 SNEGSKA (reference sequence). The CDR3 DNA reads TGCAGTGCTCTAGACAGGGGGCTGGCCGGGGAGCTGTTTTTT. Its protein product is CSALDRGLAGELFF.

The rearrangement joins TRBV3-1 to TRBJ2-4; 14 bases are shared with TRBD2. Germline lookup yields CDR1 LGHDT and CDR2 YNNKEL (reference sequence). The length of the CDR3 is 15 residues. V shed 8 bases, J shed 6 bases, and the junction held 6 bases outside the gene matches. The CDR3, as DNA: TGTGCCAGCTCCGGGACTAGCGGGAGCGGAAACATTCAGTACTTC. Translated, it gives CASSGTSGSGNIQYF.

The V gene is TRBV6-2 or TRBV6-3, the J gene TRBJ2-4, with 16 bases aligning to TRBD2. The CDR3 consists of 20 residues. With 2 bases clipped from V and 3 bases from J, the junction kept 10 bases outside the gene matches. CDR1 and CDR2 (germline): MNHEY, SVGEGT. The CDR3 bases are TGTGCCAGCAGTTACCGTGTCCCGGGACTAGCGGGAGGGAACAAAAACATTCAGTACTTC. Residues: CASSYRVPGLAGGNKNIQYF.

Many counts were recorded for this clonotype. V gene TRBV11-1 combines with J gene TRBJ2-3; 9 nucleotides match TRBD2. J was trimmed by 0 bases and V by 2 bases; bases with no gene match: 12. The CDR3 has 19 residues. CDR1 and CDR2 (germline): SGHAT, FQDESV (reference sequence). The CDR3 DNA sequence: TGTGCCAGCAGCTTACCGGAGCGGGAGGCCGTCGGTAGCACAGATACGCAGTATTTT. Translation: CASSLPEREAVGSTDTQYF.

In its sample, this clonotype was seen many times. The rearrangement uses TRBV28 and TRBJ2-7; the match to TRBD1 covers 8 bases. Germline CDR1 reads MDHEN; CDR2 reads SYDVKM. The junction had 8 bases not matched to a gene; V was cut back by 5 bases and J by 2 bases. The CDR3 has 15 amino acids. As DNA, the CDR3 is TGTGCCAGCAGTCCGTGGGGACAGGCTGCCTACGAGCAGTACTTC. Protein: CASSPWGQAAYEQYF.

The gene calls are TRBV9 and TRBJ2-2; D might be TRBD1 or TRBD2, each matching 5 bases. The length of the CDR3 is 14 residues. From germline, CDR1 is SGDLS and CDR2 YYNGEE. The V and J ends lost 3 bases and 6 bases respectively, with 12 bases between them. The CDR3 coding sequence is TGTGCCAGCAGCGCCTCCGGGACCTCCGGGGAGCTGTTTTTT. This codes for CASSASGTSGELFF.

This chain joins TRBV20-1 and TRBJ1-1, with 10 bases aligning to TRBD1. Germline V gives CDR1 DFQATT, CDR2 SNEGSKA (reference sequence). This CDR3 is 13 amino acids long. The V gene end was trimmed by 5 bases and the J gene end by 14 bases; junction bases not matched to a gene: 14. The CDR3 sequence is CSAQNRGQGVEFF. CDR3 DNA: TGCAGTGCTCAAAACAGAGGACAGGGGGTTGAATTCTTT.

This clonotype has only a few counts. The chain joins TRBV6-2 or TRBV6-3 to TRBJ2-7, with 9 bases fitting TRBD1. The germline V gene has CDR1 MNHEY and CDR2 SVGEGT. The CDR3 contains 14 residues. V was clipped by 4 bases and J by 6 bases; unmatched bases: 7. CDR3 in amino acids: CASSSRDRVAEQYF. The CDR3 nucleotides read TGTGCCAGCAGTTCCCGGGACAGGGTCGCCGAGCAGTACTTC.

V and J are TRBV7-3 and TRBJ2-2, with D tentatively TRBD1 or TRBD2 (6 bases each). There are 17 residues in the CDR3. Germline V gene lookup returns CDR1 SGHTA and CDR2 FQGTGA. V gave up 5 bases and J gave up 2 bases, with 18 bases separating them. CDR3: CASSRLGGRGNTGELFF. Written as DNA, the CDR3 is TGTGCCAGCAGCCGCCTGGGAGGCAGGGGAAACACCGGGGAGCTGTTTTTT.

This clonotype was seen many times. The chain joins TRBV7-2 to TRBJ2-3; 8 bases are a match to TRBD2. This CDR3 comprises 17 residues. Germline lookup yields CDR1 SGHTA and CDR2 FQGNSA. Germline trimming cut 1 base from V and 2 bases from J; bases unmatched to any gene: 8. In DNA, the CDR3 is TGTGCCAGCAGCTTAGGGGTCGGGAGGGCCCTCACAGATACGCAGTATTTT. Protein: CASSLGVGRALTDTQYF.

This clonotype appeared a few times. CDR3 sequence reads: CSAQGQVRKINEQFF. CDR3 DNA: TGCAGTGCTCAAGGACAAGTACGGAAGATAAATGAGCAGTTCTTC. This chain connects TRBV20-1 to TRBJ2-1; weak D call: TRBD1 (5 bases). Germline V gene lookup returns CDR1 DFQATT and CDR2 SNEGSKA (reference sequence). The CDR3 totals 15 residues. Deletions cut 5 bases from V and 7 bases from J, with 21 bases between.

This clonotype has a handful of counts. One junction end does not reproduce the germline sequence, and a read error may be involved. The chain employs TRBV10-3 and TRBJ2-1, with D tentatively TRBD2 (6 bases). The CDR3 has 15 amino acids. The V gene's germline CDR1 is ENHRY and CDR2 SYGVKD. CDR3 protein: CAINEGPRGGYEQFF. Here the CDR3 DNA reads TGTGCCATCAATGAGGGTCCTCGGGGAGGTTATGAGCAGTTCTTC.

This clonotype was seen a few times. The chain is built from TRBV30 and TRBJ2-1; D is perhaps TRBD1 or TRBD2 (5 bases each). The V end lost 6 bases, the J end lost 1 base, and 13 bases lay between the germline ends. Germline V gene sequence: CDR1 GTSNPN, CDR2 SVGIG (reference sequence). This CDR3 spans 14 amino acids. CDR3 protein: CACPSGGSYNEQFF. The CDR3 DNA reads TGTGCCTGCCCGTCTGGGGGTTCCTACAATGAGCAGTTCTTC. Using reference TRBV30 and TRBJ2-1 for the parts outside the CDR3, the full variable domain is SQTIHQWPATLVQPVGSPLSLECTVEGTSNPNLYWYRQAAGRGLQLLFYSVGIGQISSEVPQNLSASRPQDRQFILSSKKLLLSDSGFYLCACPSGGSYNEQFFGPGTRLTVL.

The J gene is TRBJ2-2, the V gene TRBV7-2; the match to TRBD1 covers 7 bases. The V and J ends lost 3 bases and 7 bases, in that order; junction bases with no gene match: 11. This CDR3 contains 16 residues. The germline V gene has CDR1 SGHTA and CDR2 FQGNSA. CDR3 in amino acids: CASSLVVGQLGGELFF. CDR3 sequence (DNA): TGTGCCAGCAGCTTGGTAGTGGGACAGCTAGGCGGGGAGCTGTTTTTT.

The CDR3 is CASSEAGTGLNYNEQFF. The CDR3, as DNA: TGTGCCAGCAGTGAAGCGGGGACGGGACTAAACTACAATGAGCAGTTCTTC. The V and J genes are TRBV6-1 and TRBJ2-1; 7 bases fit TRBD2. The ends lost 0 bases at V and 3 bases at J; junction bases unmatched: 8. From germline, CDR1 is MNHNS and CDR2 SASEGT. This CDR3 spans 17 amino acids.

This clonotype was observed many times. This chain uses TRBV18 with TRBJ2-6, with D maybe TRBD1 (5 bases). Trimming removed 4 bases at V and 2 bases at J, with 12 bases between. The germline V gene has CDR1 KGHSH and CDR2 LQKENI. The CDR3 has 16 amino acids. The CDR3 nucleotides are TGTGCCAGCTCACTAACGCCAGGGCCTGGGGCCAACGTCCTGACTTTC. Translation gives CASSLTPGPGANVLTF.

Written as DNA, the CDR3 is TGCGCCAGCAGCCAAGAGCGGGGGATCTACGAGCAGTACTTC. Protein: CASSQERGIYEQYF. This rearrangement joins TRBV4-3 to TRBJ2-7; 7 bases align to TRBD2. The V gene end was trimmed by 0 bases and the J gene end by 3 bases; junction bases not matched to a gene: 2. Germline V gene sequence: CDR1 LGHNA, CDR2 YSLEER. This CDR3 has 14 residues.